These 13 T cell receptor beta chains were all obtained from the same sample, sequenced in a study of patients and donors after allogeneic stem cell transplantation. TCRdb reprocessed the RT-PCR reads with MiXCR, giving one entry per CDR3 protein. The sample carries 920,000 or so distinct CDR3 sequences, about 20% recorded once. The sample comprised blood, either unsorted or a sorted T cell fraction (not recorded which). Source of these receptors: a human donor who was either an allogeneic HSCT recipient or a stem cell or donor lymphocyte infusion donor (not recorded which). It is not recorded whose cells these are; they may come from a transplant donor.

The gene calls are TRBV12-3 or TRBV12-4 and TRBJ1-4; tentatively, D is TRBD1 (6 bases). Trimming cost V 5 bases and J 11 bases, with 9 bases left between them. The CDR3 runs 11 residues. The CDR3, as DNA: TGTGCCAGCAGTCCCCAGGGGAAACTGTTTTTT. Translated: CASSPQGKLFF.

The CDR3 sequence: CASSQDGGVRPYGYTF. As DNA, the CDR3 is TGTGCCAGCAGCCAAGATGGTGGGGTACGTCCCTATGGCTACACCTTC. The rearrangement uses TRBV4-2 and TRBJ1-2, with D unresolved. Trimming stripped 0 bases from V and 4 bases from J, with 15 bases between. The CDR3 covers 16 residues. Germline V gene lookup returns CDR1 LGHNA and CDR2 YNFKEQ.

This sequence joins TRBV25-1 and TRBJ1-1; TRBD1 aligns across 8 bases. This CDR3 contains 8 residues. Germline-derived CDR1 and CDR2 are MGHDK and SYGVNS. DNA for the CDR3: TGTGGACAGGGGTCGGCTTTCTTT. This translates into CGQGSAFF.

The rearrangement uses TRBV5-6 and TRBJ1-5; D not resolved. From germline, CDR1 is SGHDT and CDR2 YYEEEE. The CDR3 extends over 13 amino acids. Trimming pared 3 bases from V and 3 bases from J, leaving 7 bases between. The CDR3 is CASSWGDNQPQHF. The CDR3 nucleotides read TGTGCCAGCAGCTGGGGTGACAATCAGCCCCAGCATTTT.

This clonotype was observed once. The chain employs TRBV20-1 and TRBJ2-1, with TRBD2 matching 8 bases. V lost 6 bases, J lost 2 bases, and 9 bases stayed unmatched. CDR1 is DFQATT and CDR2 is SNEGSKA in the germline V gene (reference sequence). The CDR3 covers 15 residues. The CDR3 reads CSAVAGGRTYNEQFF. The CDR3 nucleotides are TGCAGTGCCGTCGCGGGGGGACGCACCTACAATGAGCAGTTCTTC.

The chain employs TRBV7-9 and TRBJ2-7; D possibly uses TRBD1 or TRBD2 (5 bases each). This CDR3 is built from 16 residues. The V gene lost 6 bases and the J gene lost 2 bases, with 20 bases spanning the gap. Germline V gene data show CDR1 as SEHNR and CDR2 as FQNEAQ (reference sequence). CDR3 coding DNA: TGTGCCAGCAGTTCGGTGACTCCGGGACCCCCCTACGAGCAGTACTTC. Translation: CASSSVTPGPPYEQYF.

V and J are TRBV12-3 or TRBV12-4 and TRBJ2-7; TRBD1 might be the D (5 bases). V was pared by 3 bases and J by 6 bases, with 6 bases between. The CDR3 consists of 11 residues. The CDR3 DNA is TGTGCCAGCAGTTTCAGGGCCGAGCAGTACTTC. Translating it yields CASSFRAEQYF.

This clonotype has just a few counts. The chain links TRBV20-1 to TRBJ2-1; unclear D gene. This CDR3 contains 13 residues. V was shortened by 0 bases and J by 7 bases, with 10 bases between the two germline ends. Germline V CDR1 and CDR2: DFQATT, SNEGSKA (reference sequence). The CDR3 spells CSARDRVANEQFF. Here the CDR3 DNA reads TGCAGTGCTAGAGATCGTGTCGCGAATGAGCAGTTCTTC.

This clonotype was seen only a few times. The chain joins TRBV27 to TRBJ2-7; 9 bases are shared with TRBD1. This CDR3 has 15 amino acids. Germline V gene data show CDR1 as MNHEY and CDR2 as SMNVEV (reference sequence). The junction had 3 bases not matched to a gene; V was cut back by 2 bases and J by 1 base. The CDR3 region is CASSLGTGFSYEQYF. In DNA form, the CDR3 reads TGTGCCAGCAGTTTAGGGACAGGGTTTTCCTACGAGCAGTACTTC.

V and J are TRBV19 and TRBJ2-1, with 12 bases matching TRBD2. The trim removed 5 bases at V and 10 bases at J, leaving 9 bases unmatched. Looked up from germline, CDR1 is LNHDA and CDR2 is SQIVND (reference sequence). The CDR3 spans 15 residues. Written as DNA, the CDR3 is TGTGCCAGTAGTTTTAGAGGACTAGCGGGAATAGAGCAGTTCTTC. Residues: CASSFRGLAGIEQFF.

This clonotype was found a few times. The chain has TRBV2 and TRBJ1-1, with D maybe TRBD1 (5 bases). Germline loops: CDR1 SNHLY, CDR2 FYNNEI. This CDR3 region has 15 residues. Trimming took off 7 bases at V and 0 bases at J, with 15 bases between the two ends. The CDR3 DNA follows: TGTGCCAGCACACCGGGAGGGGCCATGAACACTGAAGCTTTCTTT. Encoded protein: CASTPGGAMNTEAFF.

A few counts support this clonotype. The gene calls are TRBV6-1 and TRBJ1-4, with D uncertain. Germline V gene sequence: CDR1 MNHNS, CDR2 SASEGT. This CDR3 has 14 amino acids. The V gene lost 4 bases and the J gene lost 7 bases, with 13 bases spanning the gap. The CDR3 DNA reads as TGTGCCAGCAGTGGGCCGTCCAGAGGTGAAAAACTGTTTTTT. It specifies CASSGPSRGEKLFF.

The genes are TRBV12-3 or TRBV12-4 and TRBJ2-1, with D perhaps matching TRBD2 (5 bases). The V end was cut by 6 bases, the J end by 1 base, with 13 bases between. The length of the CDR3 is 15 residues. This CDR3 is CASSPTKLSYNEQFF. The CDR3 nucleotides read TGTGCCAGCAGCCCGACTAAGCTTTCCTACAATGAGCAGTTCTTC.